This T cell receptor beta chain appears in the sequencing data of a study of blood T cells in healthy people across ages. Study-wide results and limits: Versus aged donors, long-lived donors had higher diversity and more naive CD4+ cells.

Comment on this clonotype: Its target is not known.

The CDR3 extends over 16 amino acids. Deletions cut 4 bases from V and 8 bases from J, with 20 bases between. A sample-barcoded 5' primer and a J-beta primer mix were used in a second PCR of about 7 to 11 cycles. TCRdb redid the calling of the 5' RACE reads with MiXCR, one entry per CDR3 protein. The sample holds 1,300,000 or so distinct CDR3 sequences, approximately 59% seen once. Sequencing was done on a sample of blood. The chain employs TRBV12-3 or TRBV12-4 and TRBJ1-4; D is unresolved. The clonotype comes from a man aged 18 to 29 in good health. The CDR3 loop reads CASSWTQGQAPEKLFF. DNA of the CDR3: TGTGCCAGCAGTTGGACCCAAGGTCAGGCGCCGGAAAAACTGTTTTTT.